A selection of T cell receptor beta chains follows, all from one sample in a study of blood T cell repertoires in COVID-19. Assay used: immunoSEQ multiplex PCR; TCRdb lists only in-frame clones, some missing. The data contain around 68,000 clones, around nine tenths of them singletons. Material for sequencing was peripheral blood. The receptors come from a man in his fifties or sixties with active COVID-19. The CDR3 runs from the conserved cysteine through the conserved F or W. A D gene is named only where the DNA matches it firmly. Only part of the rows carry a size: once, few, many, or a class if the clone is expanded.

.	.	TRBV9	TRBJ1-2	TGTGCCAGCAGCCCCGGAGCCCGAGCTAACTATGGCTACACCTTC	CASSPGARANYGYTF
TRBD1	.	TRBV28	TRBJ1-2	TGTGCCAGCATGACGGGACAGGCCTATTTCGGGGGCTACACCTTC	CASMTGQAYFGGYTF
TRBD1	.	TRBV2	TRBJ1-4	TGTGCCAGCACCATCTTGGGACAGAATGAAAAACTGTTTTTT	CASTILGQNEKLFF
TRBD2	.	TRBV6-5	TRBJ2-7	TGTGCCAGCAGTTACACGCGGGGGGGAGGCTACGAGCAGTACTTC	CASSYTRGGGYEQYF
.	.	TRBV5-1	TRBJ2-2	TGCGCCAGCAGCTTGGCTGTCGGGACAACGAACACCGGGGAGCTGTTTTTT	CASSLAVGTTNTGELFF
.	once	TRBV7-9	TRBJ2-7	TGTGCCAGCAGCTCCCCAAACTACGAGCAGTACTTC	CASSSPNYEQYF
TRBD2	.	TRBV6-2/TRBV6-3	TRBJ2-1	TGTGCCAGCAGCGTAGCGGGGGGGCCCTACAATGAGCAGTTCTTC	CASSVAGGPYNEQFF
TRBD2	.	TRBV9	TRBJ2-7	TGTGCCAGCAGTCCGAGGGGGACTAGCGGGAGATACGAGCAGTACTTC	CASSPRGTSGRYEQYF
.	.	TRBV4-3	TRBJ1-3	TGCGCCAGCAGCCCGGAGCCCTGGGCAGGGACTGGAAACACCATATATTTT	CASSPEPWAGTGNTIYF
.	.	TRBV30	TRBJ1-4	TGTGCCTGGAGTGCCCGCCCCAGAGGTGATGAAAAACTGTTTTTT	CAWSARPRGDEKLFF
.	.	TRBV5-8	TRBJ1-3	TGTGCCAGCAGCGCGGGGACCTACTCTGGAAACACCATATATTTT	CASSAGTYSGNTIYF
TRBD2	.	TRBV7-8	TRBJ2-7	TGTGCCAGCAGCCGAGAACTAGCGGGGGGACTCTACGAGCAGTACTTC	CASSRELAGGLYEQYF
.	.	TRBV7-2	TRBJ2-7	TGTGCCAGCAGCCACCGCAGGGTGGGGGAGCAGTACTTC	CASSHRRVGEQYF
.	few	TRBV6-1	TRBJ1-3	TGTGCCAGCAGTGATAGCACAGGGTCTGGAAACACCATATATTTT	CASSDSTGSGNTIYF
TRBD1	.	TRBV13	TRBJ2-7	TGTGCCAGCAGCGCGACCGGGACAGGGGGCGACGAGCAGTACTTC	CASSATGTGGDEQYF
.	.	TRBV28	TRBJ1-5	TGTGCCAGCAGGACCCTAGGGAGTAGCAATCAGCCCCAGCATTTT	CASRTLGSSNQPQHF
TRBD1	.	TRBV29-1	TRBJ1-1	TGCAGCGTTGAGCGGACAGGGAACACTGAAGCTTTCTTT	CSVERTGNTEAFF
TRBD1	once	TRBV18	TRBJ1-1	TGTGCCAGCTCACCTCAACAACAGGACAGGGAAGCTTTCTTT	CASSPQQQDREAFF
.	.	TRBV29-1	TRBJ2-3	TGCAGCGTTGACCCGCTAGCGTCTGATACGCAGTATTTT	CSVDPLASDTQYF
TRBD1	.	TRBV7-9	TRBJ2-7	TGTGCCAGCAGCCGACAGGGGGCCTACGAGCAGTACTTC	CASSRQGAYEQYF
TRBD1	.	TRBV7-2	TRBJ1-1	TGTGCCAGCAGCTTGAGACAGGGAAAGAACACTGAAGCTTTCTTT	CASSLRQGKNTEAFF
.	.	TRBV9	TRBJ1-2	TGTGCCAGCAGCGTAGCACCGGGGGGCTACACCTTC	CASSVAPGGYTF
TRBD1	.	TRBV30	TRBJ1-4	TGTGCCTGGAGTGAGCCGTTGTGGGGACAGGGTGGATTTGAAAAACTGTTTTTT	CAWSEPLWGQGGFEKLFF
.	.	TRBV5-8	TRBJ2-2	TGTGCCAGCAGCTATCAGGGGACGAACACCGGGGAGCTGTTTTTT	CASSYQGTNTGELFF
.	.	TRBV5-1	TRBJ1-4	TGCGCCAGCAGCCAGACAGCAACTAATGAAAAACTGTTTTTT	CASSQTATNEKLFF
.	.	TRBV6-5	TRBJ1-3	TGTGCCAGCAGGAGCAGGTCCGTCTCTGGAAACACCATATATTTT	CASRSRSVSGNTIYF
TRBD2	.	TRBV5-6	TRBJ2-7	TGTGCCAGCAGCTTGGCTAGCGGGAGGGCCCGCTCCTACGAGCAGTACTTC	CASSLASGRARSYEQYF
.	.	TRBV4-2	TRBJ2-3	TGTGCCAGCAGCCAAGACCCGGGGTTCGATACGCAGTATTTT	CASSQDPGFDTQYF
TRBD1	.	TRBV7-2	TRBJ2-3	TGTGCCAGCAGCTTAGTCGGGACAGGGATTCGAGGCACAGATACGCAGTATTTT	CASSLVGTGIRGTDTQYF
.	.	TRBV7-9	TRBJ1-3	TGTGCCAGCAGCTTACCCGGGAGCTCTGGAAACACCATATATTTT	CASSLPGSSGNTIYF
TRBD2	.	TRBV2	TRBJ2-3	TGTGCCAGCAGTGAAGGGGGGACTAGCGCATTCACAGATACGCAGTATTTT	CASSEGGTSAFTDTQYF
.	.	TRBV7-9	TRBJ2-3	TGTGCCAGCAGCTTCCGCGGCAGGGGCACAGATACGCAGTATTTT	CASSFRGRGTDTQYF
TRBD2	.	TRBV29-1	TRBJ2-3	TGCAGCGTTCGGGCGGGAGGGCCAACAGATACGCAGTATTTT	CSVRAGGPTDTQYF
TRBD2	.	TRBV5-6	TRBJ2-7	TGTGCCAGCAGCCCCACTAGCGGAGGGATGTACGAGCAGTACTTC	CASSPTSGGMYEQYF
.	.	TRBV19	TRBJ2-3	TGTGCCAGTAGTATTGGGGGCACCTACACAGATACGCAGTATTTT	CASSIGGTYTDTQYF
TRBD2	.	TRBV7-2	TRBJ2-1	TGTGCCAGCAGCTTAGTGTCGGGAGCGGGGGATAATGAGCAGTTCTTC	CASSLVSGAGDNEQFF
.	.	TRBV5-4	TRBJ2-1	TGTGCCAGCAGTCCTTTACGGGTGAGCTCCTACAATGAGCAGTTCTTC	CASSPLRVSSYNEQFF
.	.	TRBV18	TRBJ2-2	TGTGCCAGCTCACCAATCTCGACCGGGGAGCTGTTTTTT	CASSPISTGELFF
TRBD1	.	TRBV24-1	TRBJ2-3	TGTGCCACCAGTGATTCTGGACAGGCAGGCACAGATACGCAGTATTTT	CATSDSGQAGTDTQYF
TRBD1	.	TRBV10-3	TRBJ2-5	TGTGCCATCAGTGACAGAGACAGGGGGATGGAGACCCAGTACTTC	CAISDRDRGMETQYF
.	few	TRBV7-7	TRBJ2-1	TGTGCCAGCAGCCCCGCGGGACTTAACAATGAGCAGTTCTTC	CASSPAGLNNEQFF
TRBD1	.	TRBV19	TRBJ2-7	TGTGCCAGTAGTATGGCGGACAGGAACTCCTACGAGCAGTACTTC	CASSMADRNSYEQYF
TRBD1	.	TRBV5-4	TRBJ2-7	TGTGCCAGCAGCTTAGGACAGGTACGCGAGCAGTACTTC	CASSLGQVREQYF
.	.	TRBV7-2	TRBJ2-3	TGTGCCAGCAGCTTAACGGGAGCGGGAGATACGCAGTATTTT	CASSLTGAGDTQYF
TRBD2	.	TRBV5-4	TRBJ2-3	TGTGCCAGCAGCTTGGGGCTAGCGGGGGCCGGGGATACGCAGTATTTT	CASSLGLAGAGDTQYF
.	once	TRBV6-5	TRBJ2-1	TGTGCCAGCAGCAACAGGGAGCTGTACAATGAGCAGTTCTTC	CASSNRELYNEQFF
TRBD2	.	TRBV7-2	TRBJ2-7	TGTGCCAGCAGCTCTACTAGCGGGGGCTCCTACGAGCAGTACTTC	CASSSTSGGSYEQYF
.	.	TRBV19	TRBJ1-2	TGTGCCAGTAGTTACGCGGCGAGCTACACCTTC	CASSYAASYTF
TRBD2	.	TRBV18	TRBJ2-7	TGTGCCAGCTCACTCATCCCCCTTACCGGGGGGAACTACGAGCAGTACTTC	CASSLIPLTGGNYEQYF
TRBD2	once	TRBV14	TRBJ2-3	TGTGCCAGCAGCCCAGCCAAGCGGGGGCGTCTGGATACGCAGTATTTT	CASSPAKRGRLDTQYF
TRBD2	medium-sized	TRBV19	TRBJ2-1	TGTGCCAGTAGTATAACCCGGGGGGAGGAGGATGAGCAGTTCTTC	CASSITRGEEDEQFF
TRBD2	.	TRBV30	TRBJ2-3	TGTGCCTGGAGTGGGGGAGCGGGGGTGAAAGATACGCAGTATTTT	CAWSGGAGVKDTQYF
TRBD1	.	TRBV5-1	TRBJ2-7	TGCGCCAGCACACAATTCATCTACGACGACAGGGCCTACGAGCAGTACTTC	CASTQFIYDDRAYEQYF
TRBD2	.	TRBV3-1/TRBV3-2	TRBJ2-7	TGTGCCAGCAGCCTAAGCGGGAGCTCCTACGAGCAGTACTTC	CASSLSGSSYEQYF
TRBD2	.	TRBV30	TRBJ2-2	TGTGCCTGGAATAGCGGGACACTAACCGGGGAGCTGTTTTTT	CAWNSGTLTGELFF
TRBD2	.	TRBV6-2/TRBV6-3	TRBJ2-5	TGTGCCAGCAGCCAGGGGGGACTAGCGGGGGACGAAGAGACCCAGTACTTC	CASSQGGLAGDEETQYF
TRBD1	.	TRBV7-9	TRBJ2-7	TGTGCCAGCAGCTTAGTGGGACAGACCTACGAGCAGTACTTC	CASSLVGQTYEQYF
TRBD1	.	TRBV29-1	TRBJ2-7	TGCAGCGTTGATCGGGGACAGGGGGCGTATTACGAGCAGTACTTC	CSVDRGQGAYYEQYF
TRBD2	.	TRBV28	TRBJ2-1	TGTGCCAGCAGCCCGGGACTAGCGGGGGACAATGAGCAGTTCTTC	CASSPGLAGDNEQFF
TRBD2	.	TRBV9	TRBJ2-2	TGTGCCAGCAGCGTAGCTGGCGGGGGGGCTCTAACCGGGGAGCTGTTTTTT	CASSVAGGGALTGELFF